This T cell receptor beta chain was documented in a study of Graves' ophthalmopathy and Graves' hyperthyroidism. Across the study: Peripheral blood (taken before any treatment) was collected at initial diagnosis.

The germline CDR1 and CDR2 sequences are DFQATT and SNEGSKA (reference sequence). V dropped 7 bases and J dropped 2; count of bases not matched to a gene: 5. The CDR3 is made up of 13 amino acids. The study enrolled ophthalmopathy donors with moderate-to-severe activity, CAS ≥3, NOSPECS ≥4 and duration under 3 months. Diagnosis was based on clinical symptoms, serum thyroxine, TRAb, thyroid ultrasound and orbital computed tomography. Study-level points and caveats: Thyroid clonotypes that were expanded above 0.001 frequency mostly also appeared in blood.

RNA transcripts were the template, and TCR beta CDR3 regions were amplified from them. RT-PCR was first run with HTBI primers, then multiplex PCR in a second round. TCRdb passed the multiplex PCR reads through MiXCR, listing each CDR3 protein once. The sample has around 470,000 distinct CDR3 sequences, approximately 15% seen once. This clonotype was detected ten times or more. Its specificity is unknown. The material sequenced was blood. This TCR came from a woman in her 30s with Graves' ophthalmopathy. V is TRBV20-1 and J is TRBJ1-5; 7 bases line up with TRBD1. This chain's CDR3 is CSVPGQRNQPQHF. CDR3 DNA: TGCAGTGTCCCGGGACAGCGCAATCAGCCCCAGCATTTT.